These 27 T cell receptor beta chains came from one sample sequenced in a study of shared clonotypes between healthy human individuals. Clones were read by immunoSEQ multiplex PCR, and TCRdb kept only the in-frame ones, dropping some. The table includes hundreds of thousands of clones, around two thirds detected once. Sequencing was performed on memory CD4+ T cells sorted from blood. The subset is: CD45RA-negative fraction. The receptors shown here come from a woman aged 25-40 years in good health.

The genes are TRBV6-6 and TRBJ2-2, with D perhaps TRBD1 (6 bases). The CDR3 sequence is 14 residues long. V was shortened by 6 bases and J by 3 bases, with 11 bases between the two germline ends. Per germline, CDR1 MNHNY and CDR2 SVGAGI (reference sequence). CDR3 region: CASSQNRDTGELFF. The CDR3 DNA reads TGTGCCAGCAGCCAAAACAGGGACACCGGGGAGCTGTTTTTT.

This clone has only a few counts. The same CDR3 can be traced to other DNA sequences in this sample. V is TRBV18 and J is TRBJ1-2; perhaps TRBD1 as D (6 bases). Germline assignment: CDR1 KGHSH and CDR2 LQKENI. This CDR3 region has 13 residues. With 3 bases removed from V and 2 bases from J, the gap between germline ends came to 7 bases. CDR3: CASSPDRNYGYTF. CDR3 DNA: TGTGCCAGCTCACCGGACAGAAACTATGGCTACACCTTC.

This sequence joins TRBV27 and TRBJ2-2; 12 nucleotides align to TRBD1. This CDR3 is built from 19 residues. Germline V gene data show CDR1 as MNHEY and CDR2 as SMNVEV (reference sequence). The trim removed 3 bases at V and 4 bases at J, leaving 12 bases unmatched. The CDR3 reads CASSFRGTGGASSTGELFF. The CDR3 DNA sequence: TGTGCCAGCAGTTTTCGGGGGACAGGGGGCGCGTCGAGCACCGGGGAGCTGTTTTTT.

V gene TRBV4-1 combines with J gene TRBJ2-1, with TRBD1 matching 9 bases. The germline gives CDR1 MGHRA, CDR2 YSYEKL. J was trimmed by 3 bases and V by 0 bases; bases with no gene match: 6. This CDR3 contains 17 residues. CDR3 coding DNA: TGCGCCAGCAGCCAAGAAAAAGGACAGGGGTTCTACAATGAGCAGTTCTTC. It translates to CASSQEKGQGFYNEQFF.

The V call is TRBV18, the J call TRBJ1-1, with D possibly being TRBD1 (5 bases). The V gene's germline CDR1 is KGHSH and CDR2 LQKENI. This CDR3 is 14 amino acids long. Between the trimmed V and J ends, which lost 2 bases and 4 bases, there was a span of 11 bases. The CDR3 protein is CASSPGTAVTEAFF. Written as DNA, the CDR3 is TGTGCCAGCTCACCAGGGACTGCCGTCACTGAAGCTTTCTTT.

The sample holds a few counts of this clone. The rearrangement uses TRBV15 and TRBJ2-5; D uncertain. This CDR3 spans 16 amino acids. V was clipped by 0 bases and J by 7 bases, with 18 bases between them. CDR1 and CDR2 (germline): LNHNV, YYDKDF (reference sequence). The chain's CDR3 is CATSRDLDGSVRTQYF. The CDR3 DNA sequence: TGTGCCACCAGCAGAGACCTGGACGGCTCCGTAAGGACCCAGTACTTC.

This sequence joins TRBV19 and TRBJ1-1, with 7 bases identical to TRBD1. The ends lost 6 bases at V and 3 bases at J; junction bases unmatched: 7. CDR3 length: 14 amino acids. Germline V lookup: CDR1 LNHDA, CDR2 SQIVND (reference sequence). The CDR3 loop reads CASRVQGIYTEAFF. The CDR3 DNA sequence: TGTGCCAGTAGGGTACAGGGGATATACACTGAAGCTTTCTTT.

CDR3 nucleotide sequence: TGTGCCAGCACCAGACAGGGCTCTGGGGCCAACGTCCTGACTTTC. This gives the protein CASTRQGSGANVLTF. The chain joins TRBV6-1 to TRBJ2-6; 7 bases are shared with TRBD1. The V and J ends lost 7 bases and 0 bases, in that order; junction bases with no gene match: 3. The CDR3 extends over 15 amino acids. Germline assignment: CDR1 MNHNS and CDR2 SASEGT.

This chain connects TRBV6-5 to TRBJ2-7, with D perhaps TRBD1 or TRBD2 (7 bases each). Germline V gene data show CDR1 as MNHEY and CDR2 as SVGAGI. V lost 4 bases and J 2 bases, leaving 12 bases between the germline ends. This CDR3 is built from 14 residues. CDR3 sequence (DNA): TGTGCCAGCAGTTCAGGGGGGGCTACCTACGAGCAGTACTTC. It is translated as CASSSGGATYEQYF.

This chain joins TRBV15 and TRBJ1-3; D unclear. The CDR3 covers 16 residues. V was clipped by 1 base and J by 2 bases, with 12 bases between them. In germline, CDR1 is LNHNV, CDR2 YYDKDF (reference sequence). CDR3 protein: CATSRGLGDPGNTIYF. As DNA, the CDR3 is TGTGCCACCAGCAGAGGGCTGGGAGACCCTGGAAACACCATATATTTT.

CDR3 amino acids: CASSAASGLGDTQYF. As DNA, the CDR3 is TGTGCCAGCAGTGCAGCAAGCGGGTTGGGGGATACGCAGTATTTT. The chain carries TRBV25-1 and TRBJ2-3; D is possibly TRBD2 (6 bases). V lost 4 bases, J lost 6 bases, and 17 bases lay in between. The CDR3 length is 15 residues. CDR1 MGHDK and CDR2 SYGVNS come from the germline V gene.

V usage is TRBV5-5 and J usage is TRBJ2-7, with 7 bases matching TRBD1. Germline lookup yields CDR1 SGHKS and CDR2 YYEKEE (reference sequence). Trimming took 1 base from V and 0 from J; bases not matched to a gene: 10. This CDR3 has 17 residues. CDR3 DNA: TGTGCCAGCAGCTTGAACATACGAAAGGGGGCCTCCTACGAGCAGTACTTC. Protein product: CASSLNIRKGASYEQYF.

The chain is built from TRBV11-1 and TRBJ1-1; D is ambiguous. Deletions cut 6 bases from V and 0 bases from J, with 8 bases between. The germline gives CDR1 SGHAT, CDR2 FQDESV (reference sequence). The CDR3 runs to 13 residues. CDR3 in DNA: TGTGCCAGCAGGCAGACGGTGAACACTGAAGCTTTCTTT. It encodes CASRQTVNTEAFF.

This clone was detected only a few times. The CDR3 reads CTSRLAECNEQFF. CDR3 DNA sequence: TGCACCAGCAGACTAGCGGAGTGCAATGAGCAGTTCTTC. The chain uses TRBV1 and TRBJ2-1; the D segment call TRBD2 is taken from the table without a DNA check. TRBV1 is classified as a pseudogene. This CDR3 is 13 amino acids long.

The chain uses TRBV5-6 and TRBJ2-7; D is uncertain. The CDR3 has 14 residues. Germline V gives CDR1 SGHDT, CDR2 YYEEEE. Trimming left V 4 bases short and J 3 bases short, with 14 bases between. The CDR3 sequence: CASSRPGTIYEQYF. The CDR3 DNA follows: TGTGCCAGCAGCCGCCCAGGTACGATCTACGAGCAGTACTTC.

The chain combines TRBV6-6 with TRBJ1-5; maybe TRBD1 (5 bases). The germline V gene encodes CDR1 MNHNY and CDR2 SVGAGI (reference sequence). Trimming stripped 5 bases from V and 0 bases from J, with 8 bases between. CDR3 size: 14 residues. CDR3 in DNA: TGTGCCAGCAGTGACAGCAATAGCAATCAGCCCCAGCATTTT. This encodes CASSDSNSNQPQHF.

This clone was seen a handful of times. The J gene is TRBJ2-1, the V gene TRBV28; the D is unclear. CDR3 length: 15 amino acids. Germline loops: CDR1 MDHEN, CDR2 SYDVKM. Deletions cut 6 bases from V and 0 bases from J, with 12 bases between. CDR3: CASRAGSRSYNEQFF. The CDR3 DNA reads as TGTGCCAGCAGGGCTGGTAGCCGCTCCTACAATGAGCAGTTCTTC.

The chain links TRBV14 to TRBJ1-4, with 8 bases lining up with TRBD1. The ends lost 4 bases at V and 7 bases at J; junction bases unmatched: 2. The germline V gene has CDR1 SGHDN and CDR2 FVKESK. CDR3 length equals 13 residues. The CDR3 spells CASSLGQGEKLFF. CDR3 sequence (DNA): TGTGCCAGCAGCCTTGGACAGGGTGAAAAACTGTTTTTT.

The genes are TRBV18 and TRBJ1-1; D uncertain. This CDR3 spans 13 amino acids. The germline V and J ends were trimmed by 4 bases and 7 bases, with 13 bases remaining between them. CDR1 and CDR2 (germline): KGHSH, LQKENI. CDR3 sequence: CASSRPGSGEAFF. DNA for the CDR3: TGTGCCAGCTCACGCCCCGGGAGCGGTGAAGCTTTCTTT.

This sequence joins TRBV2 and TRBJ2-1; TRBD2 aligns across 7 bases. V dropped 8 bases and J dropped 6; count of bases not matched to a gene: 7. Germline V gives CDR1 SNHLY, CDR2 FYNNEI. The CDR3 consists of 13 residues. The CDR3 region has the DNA TGTGCCAGCGGACAAGGGAGGGGCAATGAGCAGTTCTTC. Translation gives CASGQGRGNEQFF.

The CDR3 region is CAWKTDSGKEQFF. For the CDR3, the DNA is TGTGCCTGGAAAACCGACAGTGGCAAAGAGCAGTTCTTC. This chain joins TRBV30 and TRBJ2-1, with a weak D call TRBD1 (5 bases). There are 13 residues in the CDR3. V was clipped by 4 bases and J by 10 bases, with 17 bases between them. The V gene's germline CDR1 is GTSNPN and CDR2 SVGIG (reference sequence).

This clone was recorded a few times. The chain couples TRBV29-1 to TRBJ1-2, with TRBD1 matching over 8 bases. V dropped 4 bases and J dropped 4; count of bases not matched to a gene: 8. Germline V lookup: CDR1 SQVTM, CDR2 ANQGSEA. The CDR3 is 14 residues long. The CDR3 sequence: CSVGATGVGYGYTF. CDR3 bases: TGCAGCGTTGGAGCGACAGGGGTGGGCTATGGCTACACCTTC.

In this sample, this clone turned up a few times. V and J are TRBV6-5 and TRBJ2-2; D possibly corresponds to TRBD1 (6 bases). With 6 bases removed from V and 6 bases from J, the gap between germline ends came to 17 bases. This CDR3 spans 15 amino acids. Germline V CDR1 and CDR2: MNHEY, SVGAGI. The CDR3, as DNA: TGTGCCAGCAGCCGGACAGCCAACGCCGCCGGGGAGCTGTTTTTT. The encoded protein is CASSRTANAAGELFF.

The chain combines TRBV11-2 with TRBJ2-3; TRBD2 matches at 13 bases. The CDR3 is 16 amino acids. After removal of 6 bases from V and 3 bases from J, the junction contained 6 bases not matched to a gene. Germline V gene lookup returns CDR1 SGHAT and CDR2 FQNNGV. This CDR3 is CASRKPGLAGTDTQYF. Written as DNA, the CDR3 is TGTGCCAGCAGAAAACCGGGACTAGCGGGGACAGATACGCAGTATTTT.

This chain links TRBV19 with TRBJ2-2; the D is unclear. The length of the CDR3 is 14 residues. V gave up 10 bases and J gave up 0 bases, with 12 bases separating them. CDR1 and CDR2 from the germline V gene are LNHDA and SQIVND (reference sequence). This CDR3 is CATQVLANTGELFF. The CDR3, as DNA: TGTGCCACCCAAGTCTTGGCGAACACCGGGGAGCTGTTTTTT.

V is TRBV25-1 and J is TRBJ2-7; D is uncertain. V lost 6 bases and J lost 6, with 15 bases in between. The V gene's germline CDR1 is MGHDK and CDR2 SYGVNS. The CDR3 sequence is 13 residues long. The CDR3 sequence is CASRGQVLREQYF. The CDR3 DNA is TGTGCCAGCAGAGGGCAAGTCCTTCGCGAGCAGTACTTC.

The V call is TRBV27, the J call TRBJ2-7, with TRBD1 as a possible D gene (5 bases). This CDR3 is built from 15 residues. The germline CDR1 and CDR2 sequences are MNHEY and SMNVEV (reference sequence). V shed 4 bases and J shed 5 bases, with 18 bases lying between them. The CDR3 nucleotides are TGTGCCAGCAGTTCCCGGGCAGGGAAGGGCGACGAGCAGTACTTC. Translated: CASSSRAGKGDEQYF.